This T cell receptor (beta chain) was sequenced during a study of shared clonotypes between healthy human individuals. Whole-study findings and limits: With a handful of donors compared, 4% to 5% of naive CD4 clonotypes were shared.

This CDR3 region has 14 residues. Deep-level running was used for the assay. Libraries were prepared by immunoSEQ multiplex PCR; TCRdb keeps only in-frame clonotypes and omits some of them. The table lists more than 850,000 clones, roughly 74% of them singletons. As for this clone: The antigen is not known.

The receptor was derived from a young man in good health. Some clones in this sample may be carry-over from other donors' samples. The chain has TRBV21-1 and TRBJ2-4; the DNA was not compared with TRBD1, the D call given in the table. TRBV21-1 is given as a pseudogene. Sequenced sample: memory CD4+ T cells from PBMCs. Subset given: CD45RA-negative fraction. In nucleotides, the CDR3 is TGTGCCAGCAGCAGAACAGGGGCCAAAAACATTCAGTACTTC. It is translated as CASSRTGAKNIQYF.